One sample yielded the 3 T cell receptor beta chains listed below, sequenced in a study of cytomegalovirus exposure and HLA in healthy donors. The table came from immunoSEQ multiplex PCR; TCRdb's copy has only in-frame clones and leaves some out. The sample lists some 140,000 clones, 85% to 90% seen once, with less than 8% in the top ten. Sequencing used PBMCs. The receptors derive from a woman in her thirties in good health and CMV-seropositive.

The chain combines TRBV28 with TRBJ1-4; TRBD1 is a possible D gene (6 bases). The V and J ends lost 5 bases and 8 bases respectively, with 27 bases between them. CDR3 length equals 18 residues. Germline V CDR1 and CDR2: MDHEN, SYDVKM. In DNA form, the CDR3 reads TGTGCCAGCAGTACTCGATGGACAGTCATTGGTTTCGGAGAAAAACTGTTTTTT. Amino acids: CASSTRWTVIGFGEKLFF.

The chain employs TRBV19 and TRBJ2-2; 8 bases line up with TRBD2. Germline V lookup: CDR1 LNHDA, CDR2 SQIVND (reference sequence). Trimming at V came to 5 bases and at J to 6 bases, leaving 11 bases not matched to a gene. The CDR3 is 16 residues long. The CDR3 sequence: CASSPSGGRAPGELFF. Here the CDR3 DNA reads TGTGCCAGTAGTCCCTCGGGGGGGAGGGCCCCCGGGGAGCTGTTTTTT.

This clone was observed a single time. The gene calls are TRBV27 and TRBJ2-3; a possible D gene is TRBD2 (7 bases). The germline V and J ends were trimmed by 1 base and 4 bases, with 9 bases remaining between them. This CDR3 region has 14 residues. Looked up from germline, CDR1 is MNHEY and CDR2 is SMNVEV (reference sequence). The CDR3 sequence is CASSLLRGPDTQYF. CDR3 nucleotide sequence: TGTGCCAGCAGTTTATTGCGGGGGCCAGATACGCAGTATTTT.